This T cell receptor beta chain was captured in a study of T cell changes during pregnancy in multiple sclerosis. There are 17 residues in the CDR3. V lost 5 bases, J lost 2 bases, and 11 bases stayed unmatched. CDR1 is KGHSH, CDR2 LQKENI, per germline. Repertoires were generated with immunoSEQ multiplex PCR, while TCRdb's copy carries only in-frame clones and drops some. The table has 100,000 or so clones, approximately 90% seen once. This chain links TRBV18 with TRBJ2-1, with 8 positions matching TRBD2. The sample here was peripheral blood, taken in the second trimester of pregnancy. This receptor was taken from a female donor in good health, enrolled as a control in a pregnancy study. CDR3 DNA sequence: TGTGCCAGCTCATCTCTGACTAGCGTGGGGGCCTACAATGAGCAGTTCTTC. Protein product: CASSSLTSVGAYNEQFF.